Sequencing of this TCR beta chain was carried out in a study of T cells in Graves' hyperthyroidism and ophthalmopathy (dated by TCRdb to the late 2010s). Broadly, across the study: Peripheral blood samples were taken at initial diagnosis, before any treatment was given. For training and testing, the 110 or so patients in the discovery cohort were randomly divided in a 7:3 ratio. TCR V-J signatures able to tell the groups apart were searched for in a discovery cohort of 90 to 100 patients, of whom roughly 42 had Graves' ophthalmopathy and 55 to 60 had stable Graves' hyperthyroidism. In roughly six Graves' hyperthyroidism patients, the study also compared T-cell repertoires from thyroid tissue with T-cell repertoires from blood. Following sampling, methimazole starting at 30 mg daily was given to hyperthyroidism patients, and high-dose intravenous methylprednisolone was given to ophthalmopathy patients. The paper describes TCR Vbeta CDR3 sequencing of 140 or so peripheral blood samples, made up of 43 ophthalmopathy patients, around 78 hyperthyroidism patients and roughly 17 progressor patients. Prospective prediction of ophthalmopathy was tested in an independent validation cohort consisting of 18 to 20 hyperthyroidism patients and 15 or so patients who later progressed to ophthalmopathy.

This clonotype was recorded a few times. There is no known antigen for this receptor. No base-level quality is on record; no much larger clone is a single base apart. The research as a whole found: No statistical method was used to fix the sample size in advance, and group allocation was not hidden from the investigators. Most expanded thyroid clonotypes (frequency above 0.001) were also detected in blood, a finding suggesting that blood repertoires may reflect thyroid immune responses. In validation, the model predicted progression to ophthalmopathy a median of about 6.8 months before onset, with around 70% sensitivity and roughly 72% specificity. A 13 V-J signature model separated ophthalmopathy from stable hyperthyroidism, with around 90% sensitivity and 81.08% specificity in cross-validation and 80%/75% in testing.

The V and J ends are trimmed by 5 bases and 0 bases, leaving 14 bases between them. CDR1 and CDR2, per the germline V gene (reference sequence), are SEHNR and FQNEAQ. Including cysteine and phenylalanine, the CDR3 has 16 amino acids. Only the CDR3 DNA stays, 48 bases, in frame from base 1. Stable Graves' hyperthyroidism was defined as no progression to ophthalmopathy during 18 months of follow-up. Hyperthyroidism patients were newly diagnosed, had a disease duration of under 2 months, and were aged 18 to 65 years. Exclusion was applied to patients with uncontrolled infections, other autoimmune diseases, pregnancy or lactation. Diagnoses were based on clinical symptoms, serum thyroxine and TRAb, thyroid ultrasound and orbital computed tomography. PBMCs were isolated from more than 9 ml of fresh peripheral blood by Ficoll-Paque density gradient centrifugation. Total RNA was extracted using Trizol reagent, and RNA quality was assessed on an Agilent 2100 Bioanalyzer.

TCR beta CDR3 regions were amplified from RNA transcripts. A first-round RT-PCR of the TCR CDR3 used the HTBI primer set with the Qiagen OneStep RT-PCR kit. Libraries were constructed in a second round of multiplex PCR, after which size selection and purification were performed. Paired-end sequencing of the libraries was performed with 100 bp reads on an Illumina HiSeq2000. The paper's data handling went like this. SOAPnuke was used to process the raw data, throwing out any read that contained adapters or uncalled bases, had a mean Phred below 15, or lacked an exact constant-primer or identifier match. COPE v1.2.5 was used to merge high-quality paired reads, and clonotypes were defined as unique nucleotide sequences. MiTCR v1.1 was used to align clonotypes to the IMGT TRBV, TRBD and TRBJ reference segments. The analysis included only V-J combinations with a frequency above 0.0001, which together covered around 99% of the repertoires. The TCS score was defined as F50 (clonal expansion) divided by E x V (chaos), with BLOSUM62-based TCRdist calculated between CDR3 peptides within each V-J. Welch's t-statistics and random forest reduced 500 to 650 V-J features to roughly 13, which were used in a naive Bayes classifier (R e1071). TCRdb took the public reads, trimmed them with fastp at Q25, ran MiXCR for clone calling and kept in-frame beta chains. Rows are unified per CDR3 protein, each entry keeping the most common DNA and genes. The V and J calls were not made by the authors but by TCRdb's processing. The table for this sample lists some 760,000 distinct CDR3 sequences; less than 15% of them were counted only once. Together, the top ten hold roughly 10% of the sample.

The chain is made from TRBV7-9 and TRBJ2-1, and possibly TRBD2, on 5 matching bases. Specimen: blood. The clonotype was recovered from a young woman with Graves' hyperthyroidism. The CDR3 region: CASSQQPGFSYNEQFF. The nucleotide sequence reads TGTGCCAGCAGCCAGCAGCCGGGGTTCTCCTACAATGAGCAGTTCTTC.